Listed here are 27 T cell receptor beta chains from one sample, sequenced in a study of cytomegalovirus exposure and HLA in healthy donors. Use of 60 Vbeta and 13 Jbeta primers characterized the PCR. The data were produced by immunoSEQ multiplex PCR, yet TCRdb's version contains in-frame clones alone and is incomplete. The table records 100,000 or so clones, around 80% of them present only once. The sample taken for sequencing was PBMCs. The receptor set was obtained from a female donor in good health and CMV-seropositive.

The CDR3 loop is CASSPSLGRVKSMNTEAFF. DNA of the CDR3: TGTGCCAGCAGCCCTTCCTTGGGCAGGGTCAAATCCATGAACACTGAAGCTTTCTTT. The V gene is TRBV5-6, the J gene TRBJ1-1; TRBD1 is a possible D gene (5 bases). The CDR3 totals 19 residues. The V end was cut by 4 bases, the J end by 0 bases, with 25 bases between. The V gene's germline CDR1 is SGHDT and CDR2 YYEEEE. The complete variable domain, with remaining parts taken from reference TRBV5-6 and TRBJ1-1, reads DAGVTQSPTHLIKTRGQQVTLRCSPKSGHDTVSWYQQALGQGPQFIFQYYEEEERQRGNFPDRFSGHQFPNYSSELNVNALLLGDSALYLCASSPSLGRVKSMNTEAFFGQGTRLTVV.

Here the CDR3 DNA reads TGTGCCAGCGGACAGGGAAAAAGCACTGAAGCTTTCTTT. Translation: CASGQGKSTEAFF. The V call is TRBV7-8, the J call TRBJ1-1; 8 bases map to TRBD1. Germline V gene sequence: CDR1 SGHVS, CDR2 FQNEAQ. V was pared by 8 bases and J by 4 bases, with 6 bases of the junction left unmatched. CDR3 size: 13 residues. Full variable domain (outside the CDR3, taken from reference TRBV7-8 and TRBJ1-1): GAGVSQSPRYKVAKRGQDVALRCDPISGHVSLFWYQQALGQGPEFLTYFQNEAQLDKSGLPSDRFFAERPEGSVSTLKIQRTQQEDSAVYLCASGQGKSTEAFFGQGTRLTVV.

This chain connects TRBV30 to TRBJ1-4; unclear D gene. V was clipped by 0 bases and J by 4 bases, with 12 bases between them. CDR1 and CDR2 from the germline V gene are GTSNPN and SVGIG (reference sequence). This CDR3 region has 15 residues. The CDR3, as DNA: TGTGCCTGGAGTGTCGGGTCACAAGTTAATGAAAAACTGTTTTTT. Its protein product is CAWSVGSQVNEKLFF.

V and J are TRBV6-1 and TRBJ1-2; 11 positions agree with TRBD1. The trim removed 5 bases at V and 8 bases at J, leaving 7 bases unmatched. The germline V gene has CDR1 MNHNS and CDR2 SASEGT. The CDR3 spans 14 residues. CDR3 in DNA: TGTGCCAGCAGTTTGACCTGGACAGGGGGCGGCTACACCTTC. Amino acid sequence: CASSLTWTGGGYTF.

The chain carries TRBV2 and TRBJ1-3; possibly TRBD1 for D (5 bases). The ends were cut back, 4 bases at V and 5 bases at J, with 9 bases in the middle. CDR1 is SNHLY, CDR2 FYNNEI, per germline. This CDR3 region has 13 residues. The DNA of the CDR3 is TGTGCCAGCAGTGTGACAGAAAGAAACACCATATATTTT. This translates into CASSVTERNTIYF.

This clone has more than one count but fewer than ten. This chain uses TRBV6-5 with TRBJ1-6; TRBD1 might be the D (6 bases). V dropped 6 bases and J dropped 7 bases, with 13 bases sitting between them. Germline V gene lookup returns CDR1 MNHEY and CDR2 SVGAGI. The CDR3 runs 14 residues. The CDR3 loop reads CASSRGGQNSPLHF. CDR3 nucleotide sequence: TGTGCCAGCAGCCGCGGGGGGCAAAATTCACCCCTCCACTTT.

This chain connects TRBV19 to TRBJ1-5; TRBD1 might be the D (5 bases). The CDR3 spans 15 residues. Per germline, CDR1 LNHDA and CDR2 SQIVND (reference sequence). V was clipped by 4 bases and J by 5 bases, with 15 bases between them. The CDR3 sequence is CASSTTYQGYQPQHF. CDR3 coding DNA: TGTGCCAGTAGTACGACTTATCAGGGTTATCAGCCCCAGCATTTT.

This chain connects TRBV15 to TRBJ2-5; D gene unclear. CDR1 and CDR2 (germline): LNHNV, YYDKDF (reference sequence). V lost 0 bases, J lost 1 base, and 3 bases lay in between. CDR3 length equals 13 residues. CDR3 sequence: CATSRDGQETQYF. The CDR3 nucleotides are TGTGCCACCAGCAGAGACGGCCAAGAGACCCAGTACTTC.

V is TRBV7-9 and J is TRBJ2-1, with 8 bases that match TRBD2. The V gene end was trimmed by 3 bases and the J gene end by 7 bases; junction bases not matched to a gene: 8. Germline V gives CDR1 SEHNR, CDR2 FQNEAQ (reference sequence). The CDR3 extends over 15 amino acids. The CDR3 spells CASSFELAGVNEQFF. CDR3 sequence (DNA): TGTGCCAGCAGCTTCGAGCTAGCGGGCGTTAATGAGCAGTTCTTC.

The chain joins TRBV5-4 to TRBJ2-7; 9 nucleotides match TRBD1. J was trimmed by 6 bases and V by 0 bases; bases with no gene match: 7. This CDR3 region has 15 residues. Germline V lookup: CDR1 SGHNT, CDR2 YYREEE (reference sequence). For the CDR3, the DNA is TGTGCCAGCAGCTTGGACTACGGGACAGGGTCCGAGCAGTACTTC. It translates to CASSLDYGTGSEQYF. Based on the CDR3 plus reference TRBV5-4 and TRBJ2-7, the full variable domain is ETGVTQSPTHLIKTRGQQVTLRCSSQSGHNTVSWYQQALGQGPQFIFQYYREEENGRGNFPPRFSGLQFPNYSSELNVNALELDDSALYLCASSLDYGTGSEQYFGPGTRLTVT.

The genes are TRBV5-1 and TRBJ2-5; 13 bases align to TRBD2. This CDR3 region has 14 residues. The germline V gene has CDR1 SGHRS and CDR2 YFSETQ. With 4 bases clipped from V and 9 bases from J, the junction kept 6 bases outside the gene matches. CDR3 nucleotides: TGCGCCAGCAGCCCTACTAGCGGGAGGGCTCCCCAGTACTTC. Translated, it gives CASSPTSGRAPQYF.

The chain recombines TRBV12-5 with TRBJ2-5; 11 bases map to TRBD1. CDR1 LGHNT and CDR2 FRNRAP come from the germline V gene. CDR3 size: 17 residues. J lost 4 bases, V lost 2 bases, and 9 bases had no gene match. Here the CDR3 reads CASGLPPGQGVGETQYF. CDR3 DNA sequence: TGTGCTAGTGGTTTGCCGCCGGGACAGGGGGTCGGAGAGACCCAGTACTTC.

The V call is TRBV19, the J call TRBJ2-7, with D uncertain. The length of the CDR3 is 14 residues. Trimming removed 5 bases from V and 2 bases from J, with 13 bases in between. CDR1 and CDR2 (germline): LNHDA, SQIVND (reference sequence). The CDR3 sequence is CASSPPTDTYEQYF. Here the CDR3 DNA reads TGTGCCAGTAGTCCCCCGACTGATACCTACGAGCAGTACTTC.

Points on this clone: A far larger clone is one base from this, pointing to a likely read error. Other nucleotide sequences from this sample produce the same CDR3. The chain uses TRBV5-4 and TRBJ2-1; 12 bases map to TRBD2. The junction had 13 bases not matched to a gene; V was cut back by 4 bases and J by 5 bases. The CDR3 loop spans 18 amino acids. The germline V gene has CDR1 SGHNT and CDR2 YYREEE (reference sequence). The CDR3 loop is CASSQDLAGGLLDNEQFF. CDR3 sequence (DNA): TGTGCCAGCAGCCAAGATCTAGCGGGGGGGCTGTTGGACAATGAGCAGTTCTTC.

J is TRBJ2-3 and V is TRBV29-1; TRBD1 matches at 7 bases. The CDR3 sequence is 18 residues long. V shed 4 bases, J shed 6 bases, and the junction held 22 bases outside the gene matches. Germline assignment: CDR1 SQVTM and CDR2 ANQGSEA. CDR3 in DNA: TGCAGCGTTGGGACTCCACAGGGGTCCTGGAGATCGGTCGATACGCAGTATTTT. It yields the protein CSVGTPQGSWRSVDTQYF.

The CDR3 DNA reads as TGTGCCAGCAGTGAAGGCCTTACGAGCGGGAGGGCCACAGATACGCAGTATTTT. It is translated as CASSEGLTSGRATDTQYF. The chain combines TRBV6-1 with TRBJ2-3; 10 positions match TRBD2. Germline-derived CDR1 and CDR2 are MNHNS and SASEGT. This CDR3 region has 18 residues. V trimming: 1 base; J trimming: 2 bases; junction bases outside the gene matches: 9.

The chain joins TRBV7-3 to TRBJ2-1, with TRBD2 matching 7 bases. The V segment lost 1 base and the J segment 0 bases; nucleotides outside the gene matches: 3. Germline V gives CDR1 SGHTA, CDR2 FQGTGA. The CDR3 has 16 residues. This CDR3 is CASSLMGGSSYNEQFF. The CDR3 DNA follows: TGTGCCAGCAGCTTAATGGGCGGGAGCTCCTACAATGAGCAGTTCTTC.

The genes are TRBV27 and TRBJ1-2, with TRBD1 as a possible D gene (5 bases). With 3 bases removed from V and 2 bases from J, the gap between germline ends came to 16 bases. In germline, CDR1 is MNHEY, CDR2 SMNVEV (reference sequence). CDR3 length: 16 amino acids. CDR3 nucleotide sequence: TGTGCCAGCAGTTTTTTTCCTTTCGCAGGGAACTATGGCTACACCTTC. Translated, it gives CASSFFPFAGNYGYTF.

A remark on this clone: A junction end diverges from the germline sequence, so it may reflect a read error. The rearrangement uses TRBV7-7 and TRBJ2-2, with D possibly TRBD1 on 5 matching bases. Germline CDR1 and CDR2: SSHAT and FNYEAQ (reference sequence). The CDR3 spans 13 residues. The CDR3 DNA is TGTGCTAGCAGCTCCCAGGGTACCGGGGAGCTGTTTTTT. It encodes CASSSQGTGELFF.

For the CDR3, the DNA is TGCAGCGGGACCGGACAGGGGAACCACGAGCAGTACTTC. Translating it yields CSGTGQGNHEQYF. The rearrangement joins TRBV29-1 to TRBJ2-7; 9 nucleotides align to TRBD1. The germline V gene has CDR1 SQVTM and CDR2 ANQGSEA. The ends lost 7 bases at V and 5 bases at J; junction bases unmatched: 9. This CDR3 has 13 residues.

The chain combines TRBV6-5 with TRBJ2-7; TRBD1 might be the D (5 bases). Germline V gene sequence: CDR1 MNHEY, CDR2 SVGAGI. V was cut by 0 bases and J by 2 bases, with 11 bases left in between. CDR3 length: 15 residues. CDR3 protein: CASSYSHRTTYEQYF. For the CDR3, the DNA is TGTGCCAGCAGTTACTCCCACAGGACAACCTACGAGCAGTACTTC.

This rearrangement joins TRBV7-3 to TRBJ2-3; TRBD2 matches 8 bases. V shed 4 bases and J 2 bases; nucleotides not matched to a gene: 5. The V gene's germline CDR1 is SGHTA and CDR2 FQGTGA. This CDR3 has 15 residues. The DNA of the CDR3 is TGTGCCAGCAGCTCTGAAGCGGGGGTCACAGATACGCAGTATTTT. Translation gives CASSSEAGVTDTQYF. Full variable domain (rest looked up from reference TRBV7-3 and TRBJ2-3): GAGVSQTPSNKVTEKGKYVELRCDPISGHTALYWYRQSLGQGPEFLIYFQGTGAADDSGLPNDRFFAVRPEGSVSTLKIQRTERGDSAVYLCASSSEAGVTDTQYFGPGTRLTVL.

This sequence joins TRBV9 and TRBJ2-2; a weak D match, TRBD2 (5 bases). Germline CDR1 SGDLS, CDR2 YYNGEE. Trimming removed 0 bases from V and 2 bases from J, with 11 bases in between. The CDR3 contains 16 residues. For the CDR3, the DNA is TGTGCCAGCAGCGTAGGTATAGGAGGCAACACCGGGGAGCTGTTTTTT. Protein product: CASSVGIGGNTGELFF.

The genes are TRBV5-5 and TRBJ1-6, with a possible D match to TRBD1 (6 bases). The CDR3 has 16 amino acids. Germline V gene lookup returns CDR1 SGHKS and CDR2 YYEKEE (reference sequence). Trimming took 2 bases from V and 9 from J, leaving 18 bases between them. CDR3 nucleotides: TGTGCCAGCAGCTTTGATGGGCAGGGGTCGGCTTCACCCCTCCACTTT. Residues: CASSFDGQGSASPLHF.

In its sample, this clone was seen once. The genes are TRBV30 and TRBJ2-7; 7 nucleotides line up with TRBD1. Germline V gene sequence: CDR1 GTSNPN, CDR2 SVGIG (reference sequence). Losses at the gene ends were 7 bases for V and 2 bases for J; bases not matched to a gene: 5. The CDR3 contains 12 residues. CDR3 amino acids: CAFRDRTYEQYF. CDR3 DNA: TGTGCCTTTCGGGACAGAACCTACGAGCAGTACTTC.

The J gene is TRBJ2-1, the V gene TRBV2; 7 bases fit TRBD2. The CDR3 totals 13 residues. The V gene's germline CDR1 is SNHLY and CDR2 FYNNEI. V dropped 10 bases and J dropped 8; count of bases not matched to a gene: 11. The CDR3 DNA reads TGTGCCACCCAGGGAGGGCGGGTCGATGAGCAGTTCTTC. It codes for CATQGGRVDEQFF.

The chain uses TRBV5-1 and TRBJ2-6, with D perhaps TRBD2 (6 bases). CDR3 length: 15 amino acids. Trimming pared 2 bases from V and 2 bases from J, leaving 8 bases between. The germline gives CDR1 SGHRS, CDR2 YFSETQ. DNA of the CDR3: TGCGCCAGCAGCTTCGGCGGGACTGGGGCCAACGTCCTGACTTTC. Its protein product is CASSFGGTGANVLTF.